These 3 T cell receptor beta chains originate from one sample sequenced in a study of siplizumab effects on memory and regulatory T cells. Repertoires were generated with immunoSEQ multiplex PCR, while TCRdb's copy carries only in-frame clones and drops some. The sample holds some 70,000 clones; 88% are singletons and the top ten take about 1.5%. Sequenced: Tregs sorted from blood. These TCRs come from a human donor in good health.

The chain recombines TRBV29-1 with TRBJ2-1; D is unclear. This CDR3 has 17 residues. V lost 1 base, J lost 0 bases, and 16 bases lay in between. CDR1 and CDR2 from the germline V gene are SQVTM and ANQGSEA. The CDR3 DNA is TGCAGCGTTGAAGGGGTGGTGGGCCTTAGCTCCTACAATGAGCAGTTCTTC. Translated, it gives CSVEGVVGLSSYNEQFF.

This clone occurred once. The rearrangement joins TRBV5-5 to TRBJ1-4, with TRBD1 matching 7 bases. The CDR3 has 18 amino acids. V trimming: 1 base; J trimming: 0 bases; junction bases outside the gene matches: 9. Germline CDR1 and CDR2: SGHKS and YYEKEE (reference sequence). Here the CDR3 reads CASSLRAGQIATNEKLFF. CDR3 coding DNA: TGTGCCAGCAGCTTGAGAGCGGGACAGATTGCAACTAATGAAAAACTGTTTTTT. Supplemented by reference TRBV5-5 and TRBJ1-4, the full variable domain reads DAGVTQSPTHLIKTRGQQVTLRCSPISGHKSVSWYQQVLGQGPQFIFQYYEKEERGRGNFPDRFSARQFPNYSSELNVNALLLGDSALYLCASSLRAGQIATNEKLFFGSGTQLSVL.

The chain couples TRBV5-8 to TRBJ2-5; 8 bases align to TRBD1. The J segment lost 5 bases and the V segment lost 6 bases, leaving 6 bases of the junction unmatched. Germline CDR1 is SGHTS and CDR2 is YDEGEE. This CDR3 has 13 amino acids. The CDR3, as DNA: TGTGCCAGCAAACGGACAGGGTGGGAGACCCAGTACTTC. It translates to CASKRTGWETQYF. The complete variable domain, with remaining parts taken from reference TRBV5-8 and TRBJ2-5, reads EAGVTQSPTHLIKTRGQQATLRCSPISGHTSVYWYQQALGLGLQFLLWYDEGEERNRGNFPPRFSGRQFPNYSSELNVNALELEDSALYLCASKRTGWETQYFGPGTRLLVL.